A selection of T cell receptor beta chains follows, all from one sample in a study of blood T cell repertoires in COVID-19. TCRdb's table, derived via immunoSEQ multiplex PCR, lists solely in-frame clones and lacks some. The table includes under 120,000 clones, 80% to 90% detected once. What was sequenced was peripheral blood. These TCRs come from a woman over 75 with acute or convalescent COVID-19. The CDR3 runs from the conserved cysteine through the conserved F or W. The D gene is left open where the match is weak. A row's size may be missing; if present it is once, few, many or a size class.

D: TRBD1
V: TRBV6-5
J: TRBJ1-5
size: -
DNA: TGTGCCAGCAGCGGGACAGGGGGGCGCAATCAGCCCCAGCATTTT
CDR3: CASSGTGGRNQPQHF

D: TRBD2
V: TRBV7-2
J: TRBJ2-3
size: -
DNA: TGTGCCAGCAGCTTAGATGCAAGCGGGGGCGCAGATACGCAGTATTTT
CDR3: CASSLDASGGADTQYF

D: -
V: TRBV10-2
J: TRBJ2-5
size: -
DNA: TGCGCCAGCAGTTTTGGGGGCTACTCGGAGACCCAGTACTTC
CDR3: CASSFGGYSETQYF

D: TRBD2
V: TRBV6-5
J: TRBJ2-7
size: -
DNA: TGTGCCAGCAGGGGGGACTACCGCTTCTCCTACGAGCAGTACTTC
CDR3: CASRGDYRFSYEQYF

D: -
V: TRBV30
J: TRBJ2-7
size: -
DNA: TGTGCCAGAAGCCAGGGGTACGAGCAGTACTTC
CDR3: CARSQGYEQYF

D: TRBD2
V: TRBV10-3
J: TRBJ2-2
size: -
DNA: TGTGCCATCCGGCCGGGGGGGCAGAACACCGGGGAGCTGTTTTTT
CDR3: CAIRPGGQNTGELFF

D: TRBD2
V: TRBV6-4
J: TRBJ2-3
size: once
DNA: TGTGCCAGCAGCGCAACTAGCGGGGTGGGCACAGATACGCAGTATTTT
CDR3: CASSATSGVGTDTQYF

D: TRBD1
V: TRBV5-1
J: TRBJ1-1
size: once
DNA: TGCGCCAGCAGCTTGACAGGGGGCGCGTTCGACACTGAAGCTTTCTTT
CDR3: CASSLTGGAFDTEAFF

D: TRBD2
V: TRBV9
J: TRBJ2-2
size: -
DNA: TGTGCCAGCAGCGTAGGGATAGCGGGCGACACCGGGGAGCTGTTTTTT
CDR3: CASSVGIAGDTGELFF

D: -
V: TRBV7-2
J: TRBJ2-1
size: once
DNA: TGTGCCAGGGAGTCGGTTGGGTTTCAGGGGAACGATGAGCAGTTCTTC
CDR3: CARESVGFQGNDEQFF

D: TRBD1
V: TRBV11-2
J: TRBJ1-1
size: -
DNA: TGTGCCAGCAGCTGGACAGGGGGCAGTGACACTGAAGCTTTCTTT
CDR3: CASSWTGGSDTEAFF

D: TRBD2
V: TRBV9
J: TRBJ2-7
size: -
DNA: TGTGCCAGCAGCGCCACTAGCGGGGGGATCGGCGAGCAGTACTTC
CDR3: CASSATSGGIGEQYF

D: -
V: TRBV10-1
J: TRBJ2-1
size: -
DNA: TGCGCCAGCAGTGAAGGGGGCTCCTACAATGAGCAGTTCTTC
CDR3: CASSEGGSYNEQFF

D: -
V: TRBV7-9
J: TRBJ1-1
size: -
DNA: TGTGCCAGCAGTCACCAAAAAACATACACTGAAGCTTTCTTT
CDR3: CASSHQKTYTEAFF

D: TRBD1
V: TRBV5-6
J: TRBJ1-2
size: once
DNA: TGTGCCAGCAGCCTGGACAGGGGGCACGGCTACACCTTC
CDR3: CASSLDRGHGYTF

D: -
V: TRBV9
J: TRBJ1-3
size: -
DNA: TGTGCCAGCAGCGCCGGGGAAACTGGAAACACCATATATTTT
CDR3: CASSAGETGNTIYF

D: -
V: TRBV4-1
J: TRBJ2-3
size: -
DNA: TGCGCCAGCAGCCAAGGCTGGACTCCAGATACGCAGTATTTT
CDR3: CASSQGWTPDTQYF

D: -
V: TRBV5-5
J: TRBJ1-2
size: -
DNA: TGTGCTAGCAGCTTGTTACGACTAGCGGAAAACTATGGCTACACCTTC
CDR3: CASSLLRLAENYGYTF

D: TRBD1
V: TRBV10-3
J: TRBJ1-1
size: -
DNA: TGTGCCATCAGTGGGGGACAGGGGGGCACTGAAGCTTTCTTT
CDR3: CAISGGQGGTEAFF

D: -
V: TRBV30
J: TRBJ2-5
size: -
DNA: TGTGCCTGGAATTCGGGGGTAGGCCAAGAGACCCAGTACTTC
CDR3: CAWNSGVGQETQYF

D: TRBD1
V: TRBV28
J: TRBJ1-2
size: few
DNA: TGTGCCAGCAGCCCGACAGGGAACTATGGCTACACCTTC
CDR3: CASSPTGNYGYTF

D: TRBD2
V: TRBV27
J: TRBJ2-7
size: -
DNA: TGTGCCAGCAGTTTTGCGGGGGGACGGAGCATGGACTTC
CDR3: CASSFAGGRSMDF

D: -
V: TRBV6-5
J: TRBJ2-7
size: -
DNA: TGTGCCAGCAGTTACTCGAGGGACAATCGAGGCGAGCAGTACTTC
CDR3: CASSYSRDNRGEQYF

D: TRBD1
V: TRBV4-3
J: TRBJ2-7
size: -
DNA: TGCGCCAGCAGCCAAGAAGCGGCAGGGGGCTACGAGCAGTACTTC
CDR3: CASSQEAAGGYEQYF

D: TRBD2
V: TRBV3-1/TRBV3-2
J: TRBJ2-2
size: -
DNA: TGTGCCAGCAGCCCCCAGGCTAGCGGTAACACCGGGGAGCTGTTTTTT
CDR3: CASSPQASGNTGELFF

D: TRBD1
V: TRBV4-1
J: TRBJ1-2
size: -
DNA: TGCGCCAGCAGCCCGACCACAGGGGGCAACTATGGCTACACCTTC
CDR3: CASSPTTGGNYGYTF

D: TRBD2
V: TRBV3-1/TRBV3-2
J: TRBJ2-1
size: -
DNA: TGTGCCAGCAGCCAGGCCAGCGGGGTTGATGAGCAGTTCTTC
CDR3: CASSQASGVDEQFF

D: -
V: TRBV11-2
J: TRBJ1-4
size: -
DNA: TGTGCCAGCAGCCGAAACAGGGAACTGTTTTTT
CDR3: CASSRNRELFF

D: -
V: TRBV5-4
J: TRBJ2-3
size: -
DNA: TGTGCCAGCAGCTGGCCGGGACCAGGGGCAGATACGCAGTATTTT
CDR3: CASSWPGPGADTQYF

D: TRBD1
V: TRBV15
J: TRBJ1-4
size: -
DNA: TGTGCCACCAGCCCGGGACAGGGGGATGAAAAACTGTTTTTT
CDR3: CATSPGQGDEKLFF

D: -
V: TRBV2
J: TRBJ1-2
size: -
DNA: TGTGCCAGCAGTGACTGGGGGCTAAATGGCTACACCTTC
CDR3: CASSDWGLNGYTF

D: -
V: TRBV18
J: TRBJ2-2
size: -
DNA: TGTGCCAGCTCATCCCCGGCGGACGGGGAGCTGTTTTTT
CDR3: CASSSPADGELFF

D: TRBD2
V: TRBV5-4
J: TRBJ2-5
size: -
DNA: TGTGCCAGCAGCTTGGGCCTAGCGGGGGAAAACCAGTACTTC
CDR3: CASSLGLAGENQYF

D: TRBD2
V: TRBV19
J: TRBJ2-7
size: -
DNA: TGTGCCAGTAGTCCGGGACTAGCGGGGGAAGAGCAGTACTTC
CDR3: CASSPGLAGEEQYF

D: TRBD1
V: TRBV29-1
J: TRBJ2-7
size: -
DNA: TGCAGCGTTGGACAGGGGACCTACGAGCAGTACTTC
CDR3: CSVGQGTYEQYF

D: -
V: TRBV10-3
J: TRBJ2-2
size: -
DNA: TGTGCCATCAGACCACAAACCGGGGAGCTGTTTTTT
CDR3: CAIRPQTGELFF

D: -
V: TRBV7-9
J: TRBJ1-5
size: once
DNA: TGTGCCAGCAGCTTAGAAGCACCTACTCAGCCCCAGCATTTT
CDR3: CASSLEAPTQPQHF

D: TRBD1
V: TRBV18
J: TRBJ2-1
size: -
DNA: TGTGCCAGCTCATCGACCCCGGGACAGGGCTATAATGAGCAGTTCTTC
CDR3: CASSSTPGQGYNEQFF

D: TRBD2
V: TRBV2
J: TRBJ2-3
size: -
DNA: TGTGCCAGCAGTCTAGCGGGGGGAGCCACTAGCACAGATACGCAGTATTTT
CDR3: CASSLAGGATSTDTQYF

D: TRBD1
V: TRBV18
J: TRBJ1-1
size: -
DNA: TGTGCCAGCTCGAGAACAGGGGGCGCCGTGAACACTGAAGCTTTCTTT
CDR3: CASSRTGGAVNTEAFF

D: TRBD2
V: TRBV10-3
J: TRBJ2-1
size: -
DNA: TGTGCCATTAGCCCGGGACTAGCCCACAATGAGCAGTTCTTC
CDR3: CAISPGLAHNEQFF

D: -
V: TRBV10-2
J: TRBJ2-7
size: -
DNA: TGCGCCAGCCGGGAAGGGACTTACTACGAGCAGTACTTC
CDR3: CASREGTYYEQYF

D: -
V: TRBV7-2
J: TRBJ1-2
size: few
DNA: TGTGCCAGCAGCTTAGGAGGATCAGCCTATGGCTACACCTTC
CDR3: CASSLGGSAYGYTF